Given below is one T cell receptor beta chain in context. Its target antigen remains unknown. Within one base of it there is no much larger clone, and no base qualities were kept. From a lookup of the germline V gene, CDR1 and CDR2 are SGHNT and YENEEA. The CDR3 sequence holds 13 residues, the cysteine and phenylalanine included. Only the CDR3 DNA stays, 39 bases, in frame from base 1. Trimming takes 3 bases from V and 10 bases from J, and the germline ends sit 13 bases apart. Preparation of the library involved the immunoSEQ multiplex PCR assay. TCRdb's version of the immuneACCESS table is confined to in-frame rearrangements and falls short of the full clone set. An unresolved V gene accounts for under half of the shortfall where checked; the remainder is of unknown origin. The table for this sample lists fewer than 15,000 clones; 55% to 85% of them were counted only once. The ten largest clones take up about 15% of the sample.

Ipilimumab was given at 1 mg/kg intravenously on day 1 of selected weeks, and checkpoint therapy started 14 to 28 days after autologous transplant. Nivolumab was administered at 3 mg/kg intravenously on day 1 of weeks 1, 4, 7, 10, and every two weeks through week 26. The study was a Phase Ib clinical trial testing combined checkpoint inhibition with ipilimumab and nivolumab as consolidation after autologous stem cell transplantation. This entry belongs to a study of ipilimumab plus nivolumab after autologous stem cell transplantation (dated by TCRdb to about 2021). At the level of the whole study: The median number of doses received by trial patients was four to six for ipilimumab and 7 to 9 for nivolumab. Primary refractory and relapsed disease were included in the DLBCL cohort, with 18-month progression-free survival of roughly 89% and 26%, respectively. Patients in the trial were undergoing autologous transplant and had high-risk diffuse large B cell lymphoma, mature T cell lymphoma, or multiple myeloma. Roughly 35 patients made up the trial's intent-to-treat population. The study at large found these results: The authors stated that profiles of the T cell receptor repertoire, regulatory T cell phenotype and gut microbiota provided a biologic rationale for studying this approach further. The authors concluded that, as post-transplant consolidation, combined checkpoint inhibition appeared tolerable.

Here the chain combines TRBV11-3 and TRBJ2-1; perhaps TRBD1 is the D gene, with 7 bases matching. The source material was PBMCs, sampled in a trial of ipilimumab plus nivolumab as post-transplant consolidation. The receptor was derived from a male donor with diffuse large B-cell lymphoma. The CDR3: CASSLIRGREQFF. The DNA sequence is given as TGTGCCAGCAGCTTGATCAGGGGGAGGGAGCAGTTCTTC.